The source of this T cell receptor beta chain is a study of Ad26.COV2.S vaccination and SARS-CoV-2 variants. Across the study: Intramuscular Ad26.COV2.S at 5x10^10 or 1x10^11 viral particles.

Stated treatment: 15 to 20 received Ad26.COV2.S at low or high dose, single or two shots; 5 received placebo; per-sample allocation not given. Samples analyzed were those drawn on day 63 after the first vaccine or placebo injection. This clone was found once. The data were produced by immunoSEQ multiplex PCR, yet TCRdb's version contains in-frame clones alone and is incomplete. The sample yields about 680,000 clones, 89% seen once. The CDR3 is 14 amino acids. The germline CDR1 and CDR2 sequences are SQVTM and ANQGSEA. Trimming took 4 bases from V and 2 from J, leaving 14 bases between them. This chain uses TRBV29-1 with TRBJ1-2, with a tentative D call TRBD1 (6 bases). Material: peripheral blood, obtained in a trial of Ad26.COV2.S vaccine versus placebo. This clonotype was sampled from a person between 18 and 65 years old who received the Ad26.COV2.S COVID-19 vaccine or a placebo. The CDR3 sequence is CSVGPRQANYGYTF. CDR3 nucleotides: TGCAGCGTTGGCCCTCGACAGGCCAACTATGGCTACACCTTC.